This passage covers 9 T cell receptor beta chains from one sample sequenced in a study of shared clonotypes between healthy human individuals. TCRdb keeps only in-frame clones here, not all; method: immunoSEQ multiplex PCR. This table holds some 2,500,000 clones, 93% found once. Sample: naive CD4+ T cells from PBMCs. Subset reported: CD45RA+ positively selected. All receptors come from a man aged 18 to 30 in good health. Some clones in this sample may be carry-over from other donors' samples.

A note on this clone: A much larger clone lies one base from this, so it may be a read error. Other DNA sequences in this specimen translate into the identical CDR3. The chain combines TRBV7-8 with TRBJ1-1, with D tentatively TRBD1 (5 bases). V shed 3 bases and J shed 1 base, with 6 bases lying between them. Germline loops: CDR1 SGHVS, CDR2 FQNEAQ. This CDR3 region has 13 residues. The CDR3 DNA reads TGTGCCAGCAGCTTTCAGGGGAACACTGAAGCTTTCTTT. The encoded protein is CASSFQGNTEAFF.

Comment on this clone: Other DNA sequences in the same sample also yield this CDR3. The chain has TRBV5-1 and TRBJ2-2; 7 nucleotides line up with TRBD2. The CDR3 has 17 amino acids. After removal of 2 bases from V and 8 bases from J, the junction contained 15 bases not matched to a gene. Per the germline V gene, CDR1 is SGHRS and CDR2 is YFSETQ. CDR3 protein: CASSFELREQRGGELFF. For the CDR3, the DNA is TGCGCCAGCAGCTTTGAGTTGCGGGAGCAGAGAGGAGGGGAGCTGTTTTTT.

The chain joins TRBV2 to TRBJ2-3; D is uncertain. This CDR3 is built from 14 residues. Per germline, CDR1 SNHLY and CDR2 FYNNEI. The germline V and J ends were trimmed by 5 bases and 2 bases, with 11 bases remaining between them. This chain's CDR3 is CASSPSRHTDTQYF. DNA of the CDR3: TGTGCCAGCAGTCCGTCGCGGCACACAGATACGCAGTATTTT.

This clone came up once. The CDR3 DNA reads TGTGCCAGCAGCTTAGCGCATAGACTAGCGGGTGGGAATGAGCAGTTCTTC. The encoded protein is CASSLAHRLAGGNEQFF. V and J are TRBV7-2 and TRBJ2-1, with TRBD2 identical over 10 bases. V trimming: 0 bases; J trimming: 7 bases; junction bases outside the gene matches: 9. Per the germline V gene, CDR1 is SGHTA and CDR2 is FQGNSA. CDR3 length: 17 amino acids.

The chain links TRBV9 to TRBJ1-2; D call uncertain. The V end was cut by 0 bases, the J end by 4 bases, with 10 bases between. Looked up from germline, CDR1 is SGDLS and CDR2 is YYNGEE. CDR3 length: 14 residues. The CDR3 DNA reads as TGTGCCAGCAGCGTAGGCGACTCTAGCTATGGCTACACCTTC. Protein product: CASSVGDSSYGYTF. The complete variable domain, with remaining parts taken from reference TRBV9 and TRBJ1-2, reads DSGVTQTPKHLITATGQRVTLRCSPRSGDLSVYWYQQSLDQGLQFLIQYYNGEERAKGNILERFSAQQFPDLHSELNLSSLELGDSALYFCASSVGDSSYGYTFGSGTRLTVV.

The chain couples TRBV7-9 to TRBJ1-3; D possibly corresponds to TRBD1 (5 bases). CDR3 length equals 16 residues. The V end was cut by 1 base, the J end by 0 bases, with 10 bases between. From germline, CDR1 is SEHNR and CDR2 FQNEAQ (reference sequence). The CDR3 DNA reads as TGTGCCAGCAGCTTAGGCTGGGGGGACTCTGGAAACACCATATATTTT. Translating gives CASSLGWGDSGNTIYF.

V is TRBV7-3 and J is TRBJ2-7; D perhaps matches TRBD1 (5 bases). The CDR3 consists of 13 residues. The germline V and J ends were trimmed by 5 bases and 7 bases, with 15 bases remaining between them. Germline CDR1 SGHTA, CDR2 FQGTGA. The CDR3 protein is CASSPDTSGEQYF. For the CDR3, the DNA is TGTGCCAGCAGCCCGGACACCTCTGGAGAGCAGTACTTC. Full variable domain (missing parts from reference TRBV7-3 and TRBJ2-7): GAGVSQTPSNKVTEKGKYVELRCDPISGHTALYWYRQSLGQGPEFLIYFQGTGAADDSGLPNDRFFAVRPEGSVSTLKIQRTERGDSAVYLCASSPDTSGEQYFGPGTRLTVT.

This rearrangement joins TRBV9 to TRBJ2-5, with 11 bases matching TRBD2. The V gene's germline CDR1 is SGDLS and CDR2 YYNGEE. The CDR3 is 15 amino acids. The junction had 7 bases not matched to a gene; V was cut back by 4 bases and J by 5 bases. The CDR3 DNA sequence: TGTGCCAGCAGCACGACTAGCGGGATATTGGAGACCCAGTACTTC. It translates to CASSTTSGILETQYF.

On this clone: The same CDR3 arises from other DNA sequences in this sample as well. This chain joins TRBV19 and TRBJ1-5, with 8 bases matching TRBD1. J lost 4 bases, V lost 2 bases, and 7 bases had no gene match. The CDR3 loop spans 16 amino acids. Per the germline V gene, CDR1 is LNHDA and CDR2 is SQIVND (reference sequence). The CDR3 is CASSIRAGGSNQPQHF. CDR3 nucleotide sequence: TGTGCCAGTAGTATAAGGGCAGGGGGCTCGAATCAGCCCCAGCATTTT.